This record concerns one TCR beta chain sequence. The antigen remains unidentified. This may come from a read error, since a much larger clone is one base off. These data belong to a study of T cells after yellow fever vaccination. Study-level points and caveats: Contaminating bulk clonotypes could be abundant in FACS-sorted repertoires. Post-booster repertoires contained most primary-vaccination clones again (roughly 97% CD4, approximately 86% CD8). Some clonotypes were seen in both the CD4 and the CD8 compartments. These made up a small share and likely arose from convergent recombination.

There are 14 residues in the CDR3. Germline V gene lookup returns CDR1 SGHRS and CDR2 YFSETQ. V was clipped by 4 bases and J by 5 bases, with 14 bases between them. 5'RACE template switching added a universal primer site and UMIs to TCR cDNA. TCRdb re-called the 5' RACE reads with MiXCR, one entry per CDR3 protein. The repertoire holds 350,000 to 450,000 distinct CDR3 sequences, with 6.2% as singletons. The V call is TRBV5-1, the J call TRBJ2-3; D is perhaps TRBD1 (5 bases). The sequence was collected from a man aged 25-40 years who received the YFV17D yellow fever vaccine. The specimen was PBMCs, collected 5 days after the yellow fever booster vaccination. Here the CDR3 DNA reads TGCGCCAGCAGCACCGGAGTCCAGGGAGATACGCAGTATTTT. Translated, it gives CASSTGVQGDTQYF.